The rows below give T cell receptor beta chains drawn from one sample of a study of beta chain features in type 1 diabetes. Profiled with immunoSEQ multiplex PCR; TCRdb holds only in-frame clones, not every one. Here the sample spans some 500,000 clones, roughly 11% being singletons. The sample taken for sequencing was naive CD4+ T cells from blood. The receptor set was obtained from a woman between 18 and 30 years old in good health. Each CDR3 is given with its conserved first and last residue. D genes are given only for firm matches. Rows may omit the clone size; those that give it use once, few, many or a size class.

>TRBD1|-|TRBV7-8|TRBJ2-5
CASSPGQGETQYF
TGTGCCAGCAGCCCGGGACAGGGGGAGACCCAGTACTTC
>-|few|TRBV9|TRBJ1-6
CASSVSPGINNSPLHF
TGTGCCAGCAGCGTAAGCCCGGGCATAAACAATTCACCCCTCCACTTT
>-|few|TRBV6-5|TRBJ2-3
CASSYGSWGTDTQYF
TGTGCCAGCAGTTACGGGAGCTGGGGCACAGATACGCAGTATTTT
>-|few|TRBV30|TRBJ2-3
CAWSVRLGLTDGGTQYF
TGTGCCTGGAGTGTACGTCTGGGGCTGACAGACGGAGGTACGCAGTATTTT
>-|few|TRBV6-6|TRBJ2-1
CASSKTGPWMDEQFF
TGTGCCAGCAGTAAAACAGGGCCTTGGATGGATGAGCAGTTCTTC
>-|few|TRBV2|TRBJ2-3
CASREEDTQYF
TGTGCCAGCAGGGAGGAAGATACGCAGTATTTT
>-|few|TRBV10-3|TRBJ2-7
CATYPGGARGSYEQYF
TGTGCCACCTACCCAGGGGGGGCGCGGGGCTCCTACGAGCAGTACTTC
>-|-|TRBV5-1|TRBJ2-1
CASSLQGTYNEQFF
TGCGCCAGCAGCTTGCAGGGCACCTACAATGAGCAGTTCTTC
>TRBD2|few|TRBV5-1|TRBJ2-1
CASSVTSGFREQFF
TGCGCCAGCAGCGTGACTAGCGGGTTTAGGGAGCAGTTCTTC
>-|few|TRBV4-2|TRBJ2-5
CASSQGGAATETQYF
TGTGCCAGCAGCCAGGGGGGGGCCGCGACGGAGACCCAGTACTTC
>-|few|TRBV7-3|TRBJ2-3
CASSLETGTDTQYF
TGTGCCAGCAGCTTAGAAACTGGCACAGATACGCAGTATTTT
>-|few|TRBV30|TRBJ2-7
CAWTPGGWGEQYF
TGTGCCTGGACCCCTGGCGGGTGGGGCGAGCAGTACTTC
>-|-|TRBV2|TRBJ2-3
CASSEARLAGTDTQYF
TGTGCCAGCAGTGAAGCGCGGCTAGCTGGCACAGATACGCAGTATTTT
>-|few|TRBV7-2|TRBJ2-5
CASSFRGQETQYF
TGTGCCAGCAGCTTTAGAGGGCAAGAGACCCAGTACTTC
>TRBD1|-|TRBV15|TRBJ1-1
CATSRGQGMNTEAFF
TGTGCCACCAGCAGAGGACAGGGCATGAACACTGAAGCTTTCTTT
>-|few|TRBV21-1|TRBJ2-1
CASSKEGLAGDNEQFF
TGTGCCAGCAGCAAAGAGGGACTAGCGGGAGACAATGAGCAGTTCTTC
>-|few|TRBV10-3|TRBJ2-3
CAIRSGSDTQYF
TGTGCCATCAGGTCAGGGTCAGATACGCAGTATTTT
>-|few|TRBV5-6|TRBJ2-1
CASSLEARSNEQFF
TGTGCCAGCAGCTTGGAAGCCCGGAGCAATGAGCAGTTCTTC
>TRBD2|-|TRBV5-1|TRBJ2-1
CASRESTSGSNEQFF
TGCGCCAGCAGGGAAAGCACTAGCGGGAGTAATGAGCAGTTCTTC
>-|-|TRBV4-2|TRBJ1-3
CASSQDPGRGTSGNTIYF
TGTGCCAGCAGCCAAGATCCAGGGAGGGGGACGTCTGGAAACACCATATATTTT
>-|-|TRBV6-5|TRBJ1-1
CASSYRQPNGEAFF
TGTGCCAGCAGTTACCGACAGCCGAACGGTGAAGCTTTCTTT
>-|few|TRBV5-1|TRBJ2-5
CASSFGGRLNQETQYF
TGCGCCAGCAGCTTTGGTGGGCGGCTCAACCAAGAGACCCAGTACTTC
>-|few|TRBV2|TRBJ2-2
CASRSRDPNTGELFF
TGTGCCAGCCGTTCCAGAGATCCGAACACCGGGGAGCTGTTTTTT
>TRBD2|-|TRBV15|TRBJ2-3
CATTSGRGGSTDTQYF
TGTGCCACCACCTCCGGTCGGGGGGGGAGCACAGATACGCAGTATTTT
>-|few|TRBV2|TRBJ2-3
CASSENSLGTDTQYF
TGTGCCAGCAGTGAAAACTCATTGGGCACAGATACGCAGTATTTT
>TRBD1|-|TRBV7-2|TRBJ2-3
CASSPGTGGSTDTQYF
TGTGCCAGCAGCCCTGGGACAGGGGGGAGCACAGATACGCAGTATTTT
>TRBD2|few|TRBV18|TRBJ2-1
CASSPTGLAGGSEQFF
TGTGCCAGCTCACCTACGGGACTAGCGGGAGGAAGTGAGCAGTTCTTC
>-|few|TRBV18|TRBJ2-1
CASSPLPSYNEQFF
TGTGCCAGCTCACCACTCCCGTCCTACAATGAGCAGTTCTTC
>-|few|TRBV30|TRBJ2-2
CAWRVGTGELFF
TGTGCCTGGAGGGTGGGCACCGGGGAGCTGTTTTTT
>TRBD1|-|TRBV7-2|TRBJ1-2
CASSRRGPDYGYTF
TGTGCCAGCAGTCGCAGGGGGCCCGACTATGGCTACACCTTC
>-|few|TRBV15|TRBJ2-7
CATSRGRGRPGGTYEQYF
TGTGCCACCAGCAGAGGTAGGGGTCGACCCGGAGGGACCTACGAGCAGTACTTC
>-|few|TRBV5-1|TRBJ2-4
CASRTGTAKNIQYF
TGCGCCAGCAGGACCGGGACAGCCAAAAACATTCAGTACTTC
>-|-|TRBV4-3|TRBJ2-1
CASSQVAGSLDNEQFF
TGCGCCAGCAGCCAAGTGGCGGGGAGCCTAGACAATGAGCAGTTCTTC
>TRBD1|-|TRBV14|TRBJ1-5
CASSQDGTGEDQPQHF
TGTGCCAGCAGCCAAGATGGGACAGGGGAAGATCAGCCCCAGCATTTT
>-|few|TRBV7-2|TRBJ1-1
CASSREMNTEAFF
TGTGCCAGCAGCCGAGAGATGAACACTGAAGCTTTCTTT
>TRBD1|few|TRBV5-1|TRBJ2-7
CASSFGGTGNYEQYF
TGCGCCAGCAGCTTCGGCGGGACAGGGAACTACGAGCAGTACTTC
>TRBD1|few|TRBV5-1|TRBJ1-6
CASSLDRGNSPLHF
TGCGCCAGCAGCTTGGACAGGGGGAATTCACCCCTCCACTTT
>-|few|TRBV6-5|TRBJ2-3
CASSFLGVTDTQYF
TGTGCCAGCAGTTTCCTAGGGGTGACAGATACGCAGTATTTT
>-|few|TRBV4-1|TRBJ2-1
CASSQGLRVGEQFF
TGCGCCAGCAGCCAAGGTTTACGGGTTGGGGAGCAGTTCTTC
>-|-|TRBV27|TRBJ2-5
CASSPFGLQETQYF
TGTGCCAGCAGTCCCTTCGGCCTCCAAGAGACCCAGTACTTC
>-|-|TRBV14|TRBJ1-2
CASSHRALDYGYTF
TGTGCCAGCAGCCACCGGGCCCTTGACTATGGCTACACCTTC
>TRBD2|-|TRBV12-5|TRBJ2-1
CASGVVVRLAHNEQFF
TGTGCTAGTGGTGTGGTCGTACGACTAGCGCACAATGAGCAGTTCTTC
>TRBD1|-|TRBV18|TRBJ2-3
CASSPRQGPDTQYF
TGTGCCAGCTCACCACGACAGGGGCCAGATACGCAGTATTTT
>-|-|TRBV9|TRBJ2-1
CASSVHLGDEQFF
TGTGCCAGCAGCGTGCACCTGGGCGATGAGCAGTTCTTC
>TRBD2|few|TRBV6-5|TRBJ2-7
CASRSWTSGTYEQYF
TGTGCCAGCCGCTCCTGGACTAGCGGAACCTACGAGCAGTACTTC
>-|few|TRBV29-1|TRBJ2-3
CSVVNWLGTDTQYF
TGCAGCGTTGTAAATTGGCTGGGCACAGATACGCAGTATTTT
>-|once|TRBV19|TRBJ2-3
CASEGYGDTQYF
TGTGCCAGTGAGGGGTATGGAGATACGCAGTATTTT
>TRBD1|once|TRBV27|TRBJ1-2
CASRKLRETGDGYTF
TGTGCCAGCAGGAAACTCCGGGAGACAGGGGATGGCTACACCTTC
>-|-|TRBV19|TRBJ1-1
CASSNRGNTEAFF
TGTGCCAGTTCCAATAGGGGGAACACTGAAGCTTTCTTT
>-|-|TRBV4-1|TRBJ2-2
CASSQRAGSRELFF
TGCGCCAGCAGCCAAAGGGCAGGCTCCCGAGAGCTGTTTTTT
>-|-|TRBV10-3|TRBJ2-1
CAIGEGGANEQFF
TGTGCCATCGGAGAGGGTGGTGCCAATGAGCAGTTCTTC
>-|-|TRBV5-1|TRBJ2-3
CASSLVVRSTDTQYF
TGCGCCAGCAGCTTGGTAGTTCGAAGCACAGATACGCAGTATTTT
>-|few|TRBV4-1|TRBJ2-1
CASSKLQREQFF
TGCGCCAGCAGCAAACTGCAACGTGAGCAGTTCTTC